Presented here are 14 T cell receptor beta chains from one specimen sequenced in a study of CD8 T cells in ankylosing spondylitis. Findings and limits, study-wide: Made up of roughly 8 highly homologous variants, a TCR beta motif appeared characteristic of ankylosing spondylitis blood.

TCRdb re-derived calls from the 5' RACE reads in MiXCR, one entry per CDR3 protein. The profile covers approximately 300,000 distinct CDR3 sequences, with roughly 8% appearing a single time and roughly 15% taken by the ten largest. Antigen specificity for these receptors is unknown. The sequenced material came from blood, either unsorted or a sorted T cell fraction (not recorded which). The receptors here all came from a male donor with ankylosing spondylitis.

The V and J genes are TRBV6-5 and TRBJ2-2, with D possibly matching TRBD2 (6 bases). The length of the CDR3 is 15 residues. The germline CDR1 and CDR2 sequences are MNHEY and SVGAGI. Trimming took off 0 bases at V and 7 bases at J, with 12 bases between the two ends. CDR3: CASSYSTGAVGELFF. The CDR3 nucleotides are TGTGCCAGCAGTTACTCAACGGGAGCTGTCGGGGAGCTGTTTTTT.

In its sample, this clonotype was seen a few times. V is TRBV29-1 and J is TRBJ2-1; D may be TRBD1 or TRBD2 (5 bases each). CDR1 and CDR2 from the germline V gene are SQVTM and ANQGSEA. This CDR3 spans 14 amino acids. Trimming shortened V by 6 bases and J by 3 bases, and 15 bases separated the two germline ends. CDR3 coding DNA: TGCAGCGTATCCCGGGACGGCGTCTACAATGAGCAGTTCTTC. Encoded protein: CSVSRDGVYNEQFF.

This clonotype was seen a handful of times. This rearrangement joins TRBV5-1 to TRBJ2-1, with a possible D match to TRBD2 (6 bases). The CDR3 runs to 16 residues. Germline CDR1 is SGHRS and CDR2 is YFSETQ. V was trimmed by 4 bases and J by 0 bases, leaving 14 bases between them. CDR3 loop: CASSTRLGDSYNEQFF. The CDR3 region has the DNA TGCGCCAGCAGCACCAGACTAGGGGACTCCTACAATGAGCAGTTCTTC.

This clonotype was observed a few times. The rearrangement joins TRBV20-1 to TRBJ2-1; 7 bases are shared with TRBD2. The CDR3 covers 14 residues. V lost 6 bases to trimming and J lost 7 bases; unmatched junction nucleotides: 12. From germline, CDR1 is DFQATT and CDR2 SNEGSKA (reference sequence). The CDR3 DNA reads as TGCAGTGCCCCTCGAACTAGCGCTTTGAATGAGCAGTTCTTC. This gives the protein CSAPRTSALNEQFF.

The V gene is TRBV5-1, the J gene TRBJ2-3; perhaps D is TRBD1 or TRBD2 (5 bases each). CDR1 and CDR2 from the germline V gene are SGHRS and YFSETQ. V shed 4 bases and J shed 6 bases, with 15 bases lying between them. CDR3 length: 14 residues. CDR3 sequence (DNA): TGCGCCAGCAGCCCGGGGCGAAGCAGGGATACGCAGTATTTT. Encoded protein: CASSPGRSRDTQYF. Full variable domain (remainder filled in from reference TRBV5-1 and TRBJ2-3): KAGVTQTPRYLIKTRGQQVTLSCSPISGHRSVSWYQQTPGQGLQFLFEYFSETQRNKGNFPGRFSGRQFSNSRSEMNVSTLELGDSALYLCASSPGRSRDTQYFGPGTRLTVL.

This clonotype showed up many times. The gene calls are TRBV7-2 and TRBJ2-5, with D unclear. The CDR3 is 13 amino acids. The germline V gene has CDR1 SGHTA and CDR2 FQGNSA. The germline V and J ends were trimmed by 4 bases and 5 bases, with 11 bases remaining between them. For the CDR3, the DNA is TGTGCCAGCAGCTCGGTCTACAGCGAGACCCAGTACTTC. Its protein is CASSSVYSETQYF.

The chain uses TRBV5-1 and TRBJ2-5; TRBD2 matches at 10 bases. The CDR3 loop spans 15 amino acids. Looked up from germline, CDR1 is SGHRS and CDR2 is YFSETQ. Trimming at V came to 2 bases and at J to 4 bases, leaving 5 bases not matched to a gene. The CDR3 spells CASSFLAGELETQYF. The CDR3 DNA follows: TGCGCCAGCAGCTTTCTAGCGGGAGAGTTAGAGACCCAGTACTTC.

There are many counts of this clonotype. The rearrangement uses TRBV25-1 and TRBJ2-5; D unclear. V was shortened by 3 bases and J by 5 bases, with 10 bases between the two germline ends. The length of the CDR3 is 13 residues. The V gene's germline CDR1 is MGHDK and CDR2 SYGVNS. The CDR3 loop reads CASSDPHGETQYF. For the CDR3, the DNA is TGTGCCAGCAGTGACCCCCACGGGGAGACCCAGTACTTC.

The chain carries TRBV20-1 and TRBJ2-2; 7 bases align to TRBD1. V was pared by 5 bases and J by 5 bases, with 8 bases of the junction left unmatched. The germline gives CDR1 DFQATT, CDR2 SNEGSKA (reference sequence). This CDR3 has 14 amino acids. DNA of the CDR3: TGCAGTGCTTTCAAAGAGGGGGCGACCGGGGAGCTGTTTTTT. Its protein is CSAFKEGATGELFF.

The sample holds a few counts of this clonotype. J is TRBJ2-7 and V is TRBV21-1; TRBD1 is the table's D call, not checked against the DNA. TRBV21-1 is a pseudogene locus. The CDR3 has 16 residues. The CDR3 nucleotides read TGTGCCAGCACTCGGGGGGGGACAGGGGGCCTCAACGAGCAGTACTTC. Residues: CASTRGGTGGLNEQYF.

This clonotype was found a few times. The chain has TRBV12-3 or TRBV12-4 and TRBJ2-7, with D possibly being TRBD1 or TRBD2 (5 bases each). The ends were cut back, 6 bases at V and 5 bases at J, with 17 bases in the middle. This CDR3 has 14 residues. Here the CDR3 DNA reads TGTGCCAGCAGCCCCCGAGTCAGGGACCACGAGCAGTACTTC. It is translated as CASSPRVRDHEQYF.

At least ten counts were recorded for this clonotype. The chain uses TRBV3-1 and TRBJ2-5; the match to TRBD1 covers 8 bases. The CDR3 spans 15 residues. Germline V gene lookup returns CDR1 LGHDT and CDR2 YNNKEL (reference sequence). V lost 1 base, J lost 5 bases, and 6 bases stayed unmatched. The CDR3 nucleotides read TGTGCCAGCAGCCAAGTTTGGACAGGGTACGAGACCCAGTACTTC. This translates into CASSQVWTGYETQYF.

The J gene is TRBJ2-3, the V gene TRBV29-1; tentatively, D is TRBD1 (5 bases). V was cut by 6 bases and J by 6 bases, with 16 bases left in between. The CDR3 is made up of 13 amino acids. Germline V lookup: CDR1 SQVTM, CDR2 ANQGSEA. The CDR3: CSVPGAGWDTQYF. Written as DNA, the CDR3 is TGCAGCGTGCCTGGGGCAGGGTGGGATACGCAGTATTTT.

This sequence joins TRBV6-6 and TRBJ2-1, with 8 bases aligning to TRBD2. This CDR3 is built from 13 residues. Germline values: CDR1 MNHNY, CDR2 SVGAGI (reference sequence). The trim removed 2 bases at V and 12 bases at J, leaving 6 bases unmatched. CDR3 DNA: TGTGCCAGCAGTTACGTCGGGGGGGACGCGCAGTTCTTC. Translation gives CASSYVGGDAQFF.